This record covers a single TCR beta chain. The data were taken from a study of CD8 T cells in Susac syndrome. An input of roughly 0.45 to 1 ug of RNA was subjected to reverse transcription using random hexamers. Via MiXCR, TCRdb re-called the immunoSEQ multiplex PCR reads, giving one row per CDR3 protein. The data show under 200,000 distinct CDR3 sequences, 94% seen once. The T cells that were sequenced for TCR beta were CD8+ and CD4+ cells from blood. The patients with Susac syndrome were individuals who fulfilled the recently defined diagnostic criteria for disease that was either definite or probable. The CDR3 totals 13 residues. The germline CDR1 and CDR2 sequences are SGHTA and FQGTGA. V was pared by 4 bases and J by 6 bases, with 13 bases between.

This chain connects TRBV7-3 to TRBJ2-7, with D unclear. This sequence originates from a human donor with Susac syndrome. The sequenced material came from CD4+ T cells from PBMCs. The CDR3 DNA sequence: TGTGCCAGCAGCTCAGAGCGAGGAGTCGAGCAGTACTTC. Translated: CASSSERGVEQYF.